The 27 T cell receptor beta chains listed next were all sequenced from one sample in a study of blood T cell repertoires in COVID-19. Produced via immunoSEQ multiplex PCR; TCRdb's table is partial and in-frame only. The table has roughly 86,000 clones, about three quarters seen once. Sequencing was performed on peripheral blood. These receptors were collected from a man aged 50-59 years who had recovered from COVID-19.

The V and J genes are TRBV19 and TRBJ1-3; D is ambiguous. This CDR3 contains 12 residues. The germline V and J ends were trimmed by 5 bases and 4 bases, with 6 bases remaining between them. Looked up from germline, CDR1 is LNHDA and CDR2 is SQIVND (reference sequence). CDR3 nucleotide sequence: TGTGCCAGTAGTTACGCGGGAAACACCATATATTTT. Translation: CASSYAGNTIYF.

The chain combines TRBV6-6 with TRBJ1-1; D unresolved. The CDR3 is 11 amino acids. V was clipped by 4 bases and J by 6 bases, with 6 bases between them. Germline V lookup: CDR1 MNHNY, CDR2 SVGAGI (reference sequence). CDR3 region: CASSFNSEAFF. The CDR3 DNA reads TGTGCCAGCAGTTTTAATTCTGAAGCTTTCTTT.

The V and J genes are TRBV19 and TRBJ2-5; 9 bases fit TRBD1. The CDR3 has 16 residues. With 6 bases clipped from V and 1 base from J, the junction kept 9 bases outside the gene matches. CDR1 is LNHDA, CDR2 SQIVND, per germline (reference sequence). CDR3 coding DNA: TGTGCCAGTAGGGCTCCGGGACAGGGCGCCCAAGAGACCCAGTACTTC. Protein product: CASRAPGQGAQETQYF.

V usage is TRBV4-3 and J usage is TRBJ2-3, with TRBD2 matching over 7 bases. This CDR3 spans 16 amino acids. The ends lost 0 bases at V and 5 bases at J; junction bases unmatched: 8. The germline V gene encodes CDR1 LGHNA and CDR2 YSLEER. The DNA for the CDR3 is TGCGCCAGCAGCCAAGATGGGGCGGGAGCTGTAGATACGCAGTATTTT. It translates to CASSQDGAGAVDTQYF.

This clone was detected a few times. The chain uses TRBV29-1 and TRBJ1-3; D is unclear. The CDR3 contains 12 residues. Germline CDR1 and CDR2: SQVTM and ANQGSEA. Trimming removed 4 bases from V and 2 bases from J, with 6 bases in between. CDR3 bases: TGCAGCGTTGCATCAGCTGGAAACACCATATATTTT. Protein: CSVASAGNTIYF.

The chain combines TRBV6-1 with TRBJ2-5; TRBD2 aligns across 7 bases. J lost 5 bases, V lost 4 bases, and 13 bases had no gene match. CDR1 is MNHNS and CDR2 is SASEGT in the germline V gene. The CDR3 is 16 residues long. The CDR3 region has the DNA TGTGCCAGCAGTGGCCCCCGGGCAAGCGGGAAGGAGACCCAGTACTTC. Protein product: CASSGPRASGKETQYF.

The chain is built from TRBV6-5 and TRBJ2-5, with a possible D match to TRBD2 (5 bases). This CDR3 is 15 amino acids long. Per germline, CDR1 MNHEY and CDR2 SVGAGI. Trimming shortened V by 0 bases and J by 3 bases, and 11 bases separated the two germline ends. CDR3 coding DNA: TGTGCCAGCAGTTACTCGGGGATGAGGGAAGAGACCCAGTACTTC. It translates to CASSYSGMREETQYF.

The chain uses TRBV19 and TRBJ1-4, with a weak D call TRBD1 (6 bases). V was shortened by 6 bases and J by 0 bases, with 11 bases between the two germline ends. Germline CDR1 LNHDA, CDR2 SQIVND (reference sequence). The CDR3 is made up of 15 amino acids. DNA of the CDR3: TGTGCCAGTAGAGCACAGGGTTCAACTAATGAAAAACTGTTTTTT. Amino acids: CASRAQGSTNEKLFF.

V is TRBV20-1 and J is TRBJ1-2; 8 positions agree with TRBD1. The CDR3 runs to 11 residues. Germline V gives CDR1 DFQATT, CDR2 SNEGSKA (reference sequence). Trimming cost V 7 bases and J 6 bases; bases outside gene matches: 4. CDR3 loop: CSVQGAHGYTF. The CDR3 region has the DNA TGCAGTGTTCAGGGGGCTCATGGCTACACCTTC.

This chain joins TRBV3-1 (or the pseudogene TRBV3-2) and TRBJ1-1; a weak D match, TRBD1 (5 bases). This CDR3 region has 14 residues. Trimming stripped 5 bases from V and 1 base from J, with 11 bases between. CDR1 is LGHDT and CDR2 is YNNKEL in the germline V gene (reference sequence). CDR3 residues: CASSNRGGNTEAFF. The CDR3 bases are TGTGCCAGCAGCAACCGGGGGGGGAACACTGAAGCTTTCTTT.

V and J are TRBV27 and TRBJ2-7, with D perhaps TRBD1 (5 bases). CDR3 length: 14 amino acids. Looked up from germline, CDR1 is MNHEY and CDR2 is SMNVEV (reference sequence). Trimming removed 6 bases at V and 0 bases at J, with 12 bases between. DNA of the CDR3: TGTGCCAGCAGCAGGACAAGGACCTCCTACGAGCAGTACTTC. This codes for CASSRTRTSYEQYF.

This clone occurred a few times. The gene calls are TRBV6-2 or TRBV6-3 and TRBJ2-7; 13 nucleotides agree with TRBD2. Germline values: CDR1 MNHEY, CDR2 SVGEGT. J lost 2 bases, V lost 5 bases, and 12 bases had no gene match. The CDR3 is 18 residues long. The CDR3 DNA sequence: TGTGCCAGCAGTACGAGACTAGCGGGAGGCCTACCAACCTACGAGCAGTACTTC. Protein product: CASSTRLAGGLPTYEQYF.

CDR3 coding DNA: TGTGCCATTACTCAGACAGGGGGCGATGGCTACACCTTC. Residues: CAITQTGGDGYTF. The chain carries TRBV10-3 and TRBJ1-2; TRBD1 matches at 10 bases. The CDR3 has 13 amino acids. J was trimmed by 6 bases and V by 9 bases; bases with no gene match: 7. Germline CDR1 and CDR2: ENHRY and SYGVKD.

This chain uses TRBV2 with TRBJ1-4; 8 bases line up with TRBD1. Trimming took 3 bases from V and 5 from J; bases not matched to a gene: 5. The CDR3 covers 15 residues. Germline V gene data show CDR1 as SNHLY and CDR2 as FYNNEI. The CDR3 here is CASSENRGLNEKLFF. In DNA form, the CDR3 reads TGTGCCAGCAGTGAGAACAGGGGGTTGAATGAAAAACTGTTTTTT. Supplemented by reference TRBV2 and TRBJ1-4, the full variable domain reads EPEVTQTPSHQVTQMGQEVILRCVPISNHLYFYWYRQILGQKVEFLVSFYNNEISEKSEIFDDQFSVERPDGSNFTLKIRSTKLEDSAMYFCASSENRGLNEKLFFGSGTQLSVL.

This chain links TRBV27 with TRBJ2-7, with 10 bases lining up with TRBD2. V lost 3 bases and J lost 0; bases outside the gene matches: 8. Germline V CDR1 and CDR2: MNHEY, SMNVEV (reference sequence). This CDR3 region has 17 residues. In nucleotides, the CDR3 is TGTGCCAGCAGTTTTATAGCGGGAGGAGCCAACTCCTACGAGCAGTACTTC. This encodes CASSFIAGGANSYEQYF.

This sequence joins TRBV6-2 or TRBV6-3 and TRBJ1-2, with a possible D match to TRBD1 (6 bases). The V and J ends lost 4 bases and 5 bases respectively, with 11 bases between them. The CDR3 sequence is 13 residues long. From germline, CDR1 is MNHEY and CDR2 SVGEGT. The CDR3 is CASSSTGYYGYTF. In DNA, the CDR3 is TGTGCCAGCAGTTCGACAGGTTATTATGGCTACACCTTC.

The V gene is TRBV3-1 (or the pseudogene TRBV3-2), the J gene TRBJ1-2; D is unclear. The CDR3 loop spans 15 amino acids. Per germline, CDR1 LGHDT and CDR2 YNNKEL (reference sequence). The V and J ends lost 4 bases and 5 bases respectively, with 17 bases between them. The CDR3 nucleotides read TGTGCCAGCAGCCCGAGCGACGGGAGAGAATATGGCTACACCTTC. The encoded protein is CASSPSDGREYGYTF.

V usage is TRBV5-1 and J usage is TRBJ2-2; D is possibly TRBD2 (5 bases). V was shortened by 5 bases and J by 7 bases, with 15 bases between the two germline ends. Germline loops: CDR1 SGHRS, CDR2 YFSETQ. The CDR3 loop spans 14 amino acids. The CDR3 sequence: CASSSYPEDGELFF. The CDR3 coding sequence is TGCGCCAGCAGTTCGTATCCGGAGGACGGGGAGCTGTTTTTT.

The rearrangement joins TRBV7-6 to TRBJ1-5; 9 bases align to TRBD1. The V gene end was trimmed by 6 bases and the J gene end by 1 base; junction bases not matched to a gene: 7. The V gene's germline CDR1 is SGHVS and CDR2 FNYEAQ. This CDR3 contains 16 residues. The CDR3 here is CASSSRTGASNQPQHF. In DNA form, the CDR3 reads TGTGCCAGCAGTTCCAGGACAGGGGCCAGCAATCAGCCCCAGCATTTT. Full variable domain (rest looked up from reference TRBV7-6 and TRBJ1-5): GAGVSQSPRYKVTKRGQDVALRCDPISGHVSLYWYRQALGQGPEFLTYFNYEAQQDKSGLPNDRFSAERPEGSISTLTIQRTEQRDSAMYRCASSSRTGASNQPQHFGDGTRLSIL.

V usage is TRBV27 and J usage is TRBJ1-4; 7 nucleotides line up with TRBD1. CDR3 length: 13 residues. The V segment lost 6 bases and the J segment 4 bases; nucleotides outside the gene matches: 2. Germline assignment: CDR1 MNHEY and CDR2 SMNVEV (reference sequence). CDR3 region: CASRGQSNEKLFF. CDR3 in DNA: TGTGCCAGCAGGGGACAGAGTAATGAAAAACTGTTTTTT. The full variable domain, its missing parts supplied by reference TRBV27 and TRBJ1-4, is EAQVTQNPRYLITVTGKKLTVTCSQNMNHEYMSWYRQDPGLGLRQIYYSMNVEVTDKGDVPEGYKVSRKEKRNFPLILESPSPNQTSLYFCASRGQSNEKLFFGSGTQLSVL.

V and J are TRBV7-9 and TRBJ1-5, with D uncertain. Germline CDR1 SEHNR, CDR2 FQNEAQ (reference sequence). V was shortened by 1 base and J by 7 bases, with 14 bases between the two germline ends. The CDR3 length is 15 residues. The CDR3 reads CASSLGRGFGQPQHF. The CDR3 DNA reads TGTGCCAGCAGCTTAGGGCGGGGATTCGGCCAGCCCCAGCATTTT.

This clone was recorded a few times. V usage is TRBV6-5 and J usage is TRBJ2-1, with TRBD1 matching 8 bases. V was clipped by 6 bases and J by 7 bases; unmatched bases: 5. Germline V gene lookup returns CDR1 MNHEY and CDR2 SVGAGI. The CDR3 runs to 13 residues. The CDR3 protein is CASSTGQGNEQFF. As DNA, the CDR3 is TGTGCCAGCAGCACAGGACAGGGAAATGAGCAGTTCTTC.

The J gene is TRBJ1-2, the V gene TRBV6-2 or TRBV6-3; tentatively, D is TRBD1 (6 bases). V shed 0 bases and J shed 8 bases, with 19 bases lying between them. This CDR3 comprises 16 residues. CDR1 MNHEY and CDR2 SVGEGT come from the germline V gene. The CDR3 DNA follows: TGTGCCAGCAGTTACTCGACAGGTGGCAATCAGCACGGCTACACCTTC. It encodes CASSYSTGGNQHGYTF.

Remarks on this clone: One end of the junction varies from germline; a read error may be responsible. The chain uses TRBV6-2 or TRBV6-3 and TRBJ2-2, with 8 bases identical to TRBD1. Germline V gives CDR1 MNHEY, CDR2 SVGEGT. CDR3 length equals 18 residues. This CDR3 reads CASSYWKTGAWNTGELFF. The CDR3 nucleotides read TGTGCCAGCAGCTACTGGAAGACAGGGGCCTGGAACACCGGGGAGCTGTTTTTT.

The chain links TRBV2 to TRBJ2-1; D might be TRBD2 (6 bases). The CDR3 covers 15 residues. The V gene's germline CDR1 is SNHLY and CDR2 FYNNEI. V was cut by 4 bases and J by 2 bases, with 12 bases left in between. In DNA form, the CDR3 reads TGTGCCAGCAGTGGGGGGACTTTAACCTACAATGAGCAGTTCTTC. The encoded protein is CASSGGTLTYNEQFF.

The genes are TRBV5-4 and TRBJ2-1, with TRBD2 as a possible D gene (6 bases). The CDR3 has 14 amino acids. Germline V gives CDR1 SGHNT, CDR2 YYREEE (reference sequence). V lost 9 bases, J lost 0 bases, and 13 bases lay in between. The CDR3 here is CATGGSSSYNEQFF. The CDR3 DNA is TGTGCCACCGGGGGATCGAGCTCCTACAATGAGCAGTTCTTC.

This rearrangement joins TRBV18 to TRBJ1-3; D ambiguous. Trimming removed 2 bases from V and 4 bases from J, with 15 bases in between. The CDR3 covers 16 residues. CDR1 and CDR2 from the germline V gene are KGHSH and LQKENI. CDR3 sequence: CASSPYGQAVGNTIYF. The CDR3 region has the DNA TGTGCCAGCTCACCATACGGCCAGGCAGTGGGAAACACCATATATTTT.